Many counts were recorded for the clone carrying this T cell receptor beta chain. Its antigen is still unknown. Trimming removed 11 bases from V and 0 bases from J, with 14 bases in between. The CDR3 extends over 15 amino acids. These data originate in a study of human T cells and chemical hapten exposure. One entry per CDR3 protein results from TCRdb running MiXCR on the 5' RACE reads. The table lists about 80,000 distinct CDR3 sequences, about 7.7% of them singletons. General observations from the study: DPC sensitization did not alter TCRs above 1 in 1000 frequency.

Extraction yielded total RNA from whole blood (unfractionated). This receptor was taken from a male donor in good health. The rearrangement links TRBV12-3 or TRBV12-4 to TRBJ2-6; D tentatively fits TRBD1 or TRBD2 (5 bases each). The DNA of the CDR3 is TGTGCCTTGGGGGTACTAAGCTCTGGGGCCAACGTCCTGACTTTC. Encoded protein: CALGVLSSGANVLTF.